The 18 T cell receptor beta chains below come from one sample, sequenced in a study of blood T cell repertoires in COVID-19. Here immunoSEQ multiplex PCR was the method, and the copy in TCRdb shows in-frame clones only, minus some. Counted here are over 200,000 clones, just under 90% occurring once; the ten biggest clones make up less than 3%. The sample comprised peripheral blood. The origin of the receptors is a man aged 25-45 years with COVID-19, enrolled during active disease.

V gene TRBV24-1 combines with J gene TRBJ2-1; 7 nucleotides agree with TRBD1. Germline CDR1 reads KGHDR; CDR2 reads SFDVKD. V dropped 3 bases and J dropped 7; count of bases not matched to a gene: 8. This CDR3 is built from 15 residues. CDR3 sequence (DNA): TGTGCCACCAGTGATCTTGGACAGGAGGAGAATGAGCAGTTCTTC. It specifies CATSDLGQEENEQFF.

This sequence joins TRBV7-9 and TRBJ1-3; D is perhaps TRBD1 (5 bases). V was trimmed by 1 base and J by 0 bases, leaving 10 bases between them. Germline loops: CDR1 SEHNR, CDR2 FQNEAQ (reference sequence). The length of the CDR3 is 16 residues. The CDR3 here is CASSLGAGNSGNTIYF. The CDR3 nucleotides are TGTGCCAGCAGCTTAGGAGCAGGGAACTCTGGAAACACCATATATTTT.

This clone appeared a few times. The rearrangement uses TRBV25-1 and TRBJ1-1; D unclear. Germline V gene sequence: CDR1 MGHDK, CDR2 SYGVNS. This CDR3 region has 14 residues. V was pared by 2 bases and J by 4 bases, with 11 bases between. The CDR3 DNA reads as TGTGCCAGCAGTGAAGACTATGTCCTCACTGAAGCTTTCTTT. Amino acids: CASSEDYVLTEAFF. The full variable domain, rest sourced from reference TRBV25-1 and TRBJ1-1, is EADIYQTPRYLVIGTGKKITLECSQTMGHDKMYWYQQDPGMELHLIHYSYGVNSTEKGDLSSESTVSRIRTEHFPLTLESARPSHTSQYLCASSEDYVLTEAFFGQGTRLTVV.

The chain uses TRBV6-5 and TRBJ2-2; D is unclear. This CDR3 has 14 amino acids. Germline values: CDR1 MNHEY, CDR2 SVGAGI. With 3 bases removed from V and 7 bases from J, the gap between germline ends came to 12 bases. CDR3 amino acids: CASSYGYSGGELFF. CDR3 bases: TGTGCCAGCAGTTATGGGTATTCGGGCGGGGAGCTGTTTTTT.

The chain carries TRBV5-1 and TRBJ1-2; possible D gene TRBD1, 6 bases. V lost 0 bases to trimming and J lost 0 bases, with 18 bases between them. CDR3 length: 18 amino acids. CDR1 and CDR2 from the germline V gene are SGHRS and YFSETQ. For the CDR3, the DNA is TGCGCCAGCAGCTTGGCCCTTTCAGGGGCGACAGCTAACTATGGCTACACCTTC. As protein: CASSLALSGATANYGYTF.

The CDR3 reads CASSFRLAAYNEQFF. In nucleotides, the CDR3 is TGTGCCAGCAGCTTTCGACTAGCGGCATACAATGAGCAGTTCTTC. The chain recombines TRBV7-3 with TRBJ2-1; 9 bases line up with TRBD2. Germline lookup yields CDR1 SGHTA and CDR2 FQGTGA. The V and J ends lost 3 bases and 4 bases, in that order; junction bases with no gene match: 4. The CDR3 is made up of 15 amino acids.

V and J are TRBV19 and TRBJ1-1; possibly TRBD1 for D (6 bases). The V end was cut by 7 bases, the J end by 0 bases, with 9 bases between. CDR3 length: 13 residues. CDR1 LNHDA and CDR2 SQIVND come from the germline V gene (reference sequence). CDR3 residues: CASIGTMNTEAFF. DNA for the CDR3: TGTGCCAGTATCGGGACAATGAACACTGAAGCTTTCTTT.

This sequence joins TRBV5-1 and TRBJ1-1; TRBD1 is a possible D gene (5 bases). Between the trimmed V and J ends, which lost 3 bases and 4 bases, there was a span of 16 bases. This CDR3 is built from 15 residues. Germline-derived CDR1 and CDR2 are SGHRS and YFSETQ. CDR3 in DNA: TGCGCCAGCAGCTGGGGCGGGGGAGTCGGCACTGAAGCTTTCTTT. Encoded protein: CASSWGGGVGTEAFF.

This chain joins TRBV4-2 and TRBJ1-2; D not resolved. Per germline, CDR1 LGHNA and CDR2 YNFKEQ. Trimming cost V 8 bases and J 6 bases, with 7 bases left between them. This CDR3 has 10 residues. CDR3 bases: TGTGCCAGCGGTCGAGATGGCTACACCTTC. Encoded protein: CASGRDGYTF.

The V gene is TRBV3-1 (or the pseudogene TRBV3-2), the J gene TRBJ1-6; possible D gene TRBD1, 6 bases. V was shortened by 4 bases and J by 7 bases, with 17 bases between the two germline ends. In germline, CDR1 is LGHDT, CDR2 YNNKEL (reference sequence). The CDR3 runs to 16 residues. The CDR3 DNA sequence: TGTGCCAGCAGCCTACATCGCAATCAGGGGAATTCACCCCTCCACTTT. This gives the protein CASSLHRNQGNSPLHF.

V is TRBV19 and J is TRBJ1-6; TRBD1 matches 7 bases. Germline-derived CDR1 and CDR2 are LNHDA and SQIVND (reference sequence). Trimming cost V 3 bases and J 7 bases; bases outside gene matches: 12. The CDR3 sequence is 17 residues long. The CDR3 protein is CASSIGGWDRPNSPLHF. Written as DNA, the CDR3 is TGTGCCAGTAGTATTGGAGGGTGGGACAGACCCAATTCACCCCTCCACTTT.

CDR3 amino acids: CSVTRIETAYGYTF. CDR3 DNA: TGCAGCGTCACCCGGATTGAGACAGCCTATGGCTACACCTTC. The chain is built from TRBV29-1 and TRBJ1-2, with D possibly being TRBD1 (5 bases). The CDR3 is 14 residues long. Germline CDR1 and CDR2: SQVTM and ANQGSEA. V was trimmed by 6 bases and J by 4 bases, leaving 18 bases between them.

The V call is TRBV7-2, the J call TRBJ1-5; D is perhaps TRBD1 (5 bases). V gave up 0 bases and J gave up 3 bases, with 12 bases separating them. CDR1 and CDR2 from the germline V gene are SGHTA and FQGNSA. This CDR3 has 16 amino acids. CDR3 protein: CASSLARGVYNQPQHF. CDR3 in DNA: TGTGCCAGCAGCTTAGCGCGGGGGGTTTACAATCAGCCCCAGCATTTT.

This clone has just a few counts. The chain recombines TRBV4-3 with TRBJ1-1; no clear D gene. V was trimmed by 0 bases and J by 11 bases, leaving 19 bases between them. Germline loops: CDR1 LGHNA, CDR2 YSLEER. The CDR3 consists of 15 residues. The CDR3 protein is CASSQDWRKAIKAFF. The CDR3 nucleotides read TGCGCCAGCAGCCAAGATTGGCGGAAAGCTATCAAGGCTTTCTTT.

The chain is built from TRBV27 and TRBJ2-3; possible D gene TRBD2, 5 bases. Trimming removed 3 bases from V and 6 bases from J, with 13 bases in between. The CDR3 has 14 amino acids. Germline loops: CDR1 MNHEY, CDR2 SMNVEV (reference sequence). The CDR3 region is CASSFSPRADTQYF. Written as DNA, the CDR3 is TGTGCCAGCAGTTTCTCTCCGCGGGCTGATACGCAGTATTTT.

V usage is TRBV5-5 and J usage is TRBJ1-1, with a possible D match to TRBD1 (6 bases). The CDR3 spans 15 residues. Trimming took 6 bases from V and 3 from J, leaving 18 bases between them. Germline lookup yields CDR1 SGHKS and CDR2 YYEKEE (reference sequence). CDR3 residues: CASTPRERGYTEAFF. The CDR3 DNA is TGTGCCAGCACCCCCCGCGAGAGGGGGTACACTGAAGCTTTCTTT.

CDR3 sequence: CASKWAATNEKLFF. The DNA for the CDR3 is TGTGCCAGCAAGTGGGCAGCAACTAATGAAAAACTGTTTTTT. The chain has TRBV2 and TRBJ1-4; D uncertain. CDR3 length equals 14 residues. CDR1 and CDR2 (germline): SNHLY, FYNNEI. Between the trimmed V and J ends, which lost 7 bases and 0 bases, there was a span of 9 bases. The full variable domain, in which reference TRBV2 and TRBJ1-4 provide the parts outside the CDR3, is EPEVTQTPSHQVTQMGQEVILRCVPISNHLYFYWYRQILGQKVEFLVSFYNNEISEKSEIFDDQFSVERPDGSNFTLKIRSTKLEDSAMYFCASKWAATNEKLFFGSGTQLSVL.

The genes are TRBV7-9 and TRBJ1-2, with 7 bases aligning to TRBD1. The germline V gene encodes CDR1 SEHNR and CDR2 FQNEAQ (reference sequence). The CDR3 length is 15 residues. V shed 5 bases, J shed 3 bases, and the junction held 9 bases outside the gene matches. CDR3 DNA: TGTGCCAGCAGCCGACAGGGATCTGAACACTATGGCTACACCTTC. This gives the protein CASSRQGSEHYGYTF.